This T cell receptor beta chain came from a study of T cells in Graves' hyperthyroidism and ophthalmopathy. This clonotype has at least ten counts. The antigen is unknown. Findings and caveats of the study: In simple terms, a model built on 13 V-J features told ophthalmopathy apart from stable hyperthyroidism. Ophthalmopathy prediction by the model preceded onset by a median approximately 6.9 months. Most expanded thyroid clonotypes above 0.001 also appeared in blood.

Patients showing uncontrolled infection, other autoimmune disease, pregnancy or lactation were ineligible. The CDR3 has 14 residues. V shed 1 base and J shed 3 bases, with 10 bases lying between them. Germline V gene lookup returns CDR1 GTSNPN and CDR2 SVGIG (reference sequence). Amplification yielded TCR beta CDR3 regions, with RNA transcripts as the source. TCR CDR3 underwent first-round RT-PCR with the HTBI primer set. TCRdb passed the multiplex PCR reads through MiXCR, listing each CDR3 protein once. The profile shows hundreds of thousands of distinct CDR3 sequences, about 15% of them singletons. The chain links TRBV30 to TRBJ2-1; D is uncertain. This clonotype originated in a woman aged 30 to 39 with Graves' hyperthyroidism that later progressed to Graves' ophthalmopathy. The sequencing sample was made of blood. DNA for the CDR3: TGTGCCTGGAGTGACGTTGTACACTACAATGAGCAGTTCTTC. Residues: CAWSDVVHYNEQFF.